This TCR beta chain was recorded in a study of post-analysis software for immune sequencing data. The overall study: Patients with relapsing-remitting, secondary progressive and progressive-relapsing multiple sclerosis courses were all represented. Findings and caveats of the study: People with multiple sclerosis had a significantly lower normalized Chao1 diversity than controls did. A few TRBV segments appeared more often in patients than in controls, and TRBV5-6, TRBV5-1 and TRBV20-1 were among these.

The germline V gene encodes CDR1 DFQATT and CDR2 SNEGSKA (reference sequence). The CDR3 totals 12 residues. TCR beta libraries were prepared from cDNA with unique molecular identifiers. Starting from approximately 1 to 10 million T cells, the study yielded approximately 500,000 cDNA molecules. MiXCR, run by TCRdb on the PCR reads, gives a single entry per CDR3 protein. In the table there are hundreds of thousands of distinct CDR3 sequences, more than 50% of which are singletons. This clonotype was recorded a few times. As yet, its antigen is unknown. This chain links TRBV20-1 with TRBJ2-7; TRBD2 agrees at 8 bases. The source material was blood. The sequence was obtained from a girl aged 2-10 years with multiple sclerosis. For the CDR3, the DNA is TGCAGCGCCCGGGGGGGAGGCTACGAGCAGTACTTC. Translated, it gives CSARGGGYEQYF.